A selection of T cell receptor beta chains follows, all from one sample in a study of blood T cell repertoires in COVID-19. Sequenced by immunoSEQ multiplex PCR; TCRdb stores in-frame clones only, minus some. This table has around 140,000 clones, about 86% appearing once. The sample consisted of peripheral blood. Receptors were obtained from an older woman with acute or convalescent COVID-19. The CDR3 runs from the conserved cysteine through the conserved F or W. D genes are given only for firm matches. Clone size appears in some rows only: once, few, many, or a class for an expanded clone.

D	V	size	J	DNA	CDR3
NA	TRBV30	NA	TRBJ1-1	TGTGCCTCGAACCCGGGGGGCCGGACTGAAGCTTTCTTT	CASNPGGRTEAFF
NA	TRBV9	NA	TRBJ2-2	TGTGCCAGCAGCGTGGAGGCGGGGGCCACCGGGGAGCTGTTTTTT	CASSVEAGATGELFF
TRBD1	TRBV5-6	NA	TRBJ1-6	TGTGCCAGCAGCTTAGCGAAGGGGGCGAATTCACCCCTCCACTTT	CASSLAKGANSPLHF
TRBD2	TRBV9	NA	TRBJ2-5	TGTGCCAGCAGCGTAGAGAGCGGGATGTACCAAGAGACCCAGTACTTC	CASSVESGMYQETQYF
NA	TRBV19	NA	TRBJ1-1	TGTGCCAGTAGTATAGGATCTGGACACCGAGCAACTGAAGCTTTCTTT	CASSIGSGHRATEAFF
NA	TRBV7-2	NA	TRBJ1-6	TGTGCCAGCAGCATCATCCGCCCCCGGGCCCGAGGAGGTAATTCACCCCTCCACTTT	CASSIIRPRARGGNSPLHF
TRBD2	TRBV10-3	NA	TRBJ2-2	TGTGCCATCAGTGAGAAACGGGCTAGCGGGGTAAACACCGGGGAGCTGTTTTTT	CAISEKRASGVNTGELFF
TRBD2	TRBV6-5	once	TRBJ2-3	TGTGCCAGCAGTTACGAAAGCGGGGGGGCCAATACGCAGTATTTT	CASSYESGGANTQYF
NA	TRBV15	NA	TRBJ2-5	TGTGCCACCAGCAGAGACCCCAACAGCCTGGAGACCCAGTACTTC	CATSRDPNSLETQYF
TRBD1	TRBV10-3	NA	TRBJ1-6	TGTGCCATCAGTGACCCAGGGGGCCTGTATAATTCACCCCTCCACTTT	CAISDPGGLYNSPLHF
TRBD1	TRBV7-2	NA	TRBJ2-7	TGTGCCAGCAGCTGGCAGCCCGGGACAGATTCCTACGAGCAGTACTTC	CASSWQPGTDSYEQYF
TRBD1	TRBV5-8	NA	TRBJ1-2	TGTGCCAGCAGCCCCAGGGGGGTGAGGAGTGGCTACACCTTC	CASSPRGVRSGYTF
NA	TRBV4-1	NA	TRBJ2-6	TGCGCCAGCAGCCAAGAGTGGGAGAGGGGGGCCAACGTCCTGACTTTC	CASSQEWERGANVLTF
TRBD1	TRBV5-4	NA	TRBJ2-5	TGTGCCAGCAGCTTTACAGGGGTACAAGAGACCCAGTACTTC	CASSFTGVQETQYF
NA	TRBV5-8	once	TRBJ1-3	TGTGCCAGCAGCTTGTCGGTCACGGAGACTGGAAACACCATATATTTT	CASSLSVTETGNTIYF
NA	TRBV30	NA	TRBJ1-2	TGTGCCTGGAGTGTCCAGGGGTATGGCTACACCTTC	CAWSVQGYGYTF
NA	TRBV7-9	NA	TRBJ1-4	TGTGCCAGCAGCTTAACCAGGACAGCACAAGAAAAACTGTTTTTT	CASSLTRTAQEKLFF
NA	TRBV6-1	NA	TRBJ2-1	TGTGCCAGCAGTGAGTTAGGCCCGGGGGTGCAGTTCTTC	CASSELGPGVQFF
NA	TRBV30	NA	TRBJ1-1	TGTGCCTGGTCGTGGGGAGGGGCGAACACTGAAGCTTTCTTT	CAWSWGGANTEAFF
TRBD2	TRBV19	NA	TRBJ2-2	TGTGCCAGTAGCAGGGAGGGAAGTTGGACCGGGGAGCTGTTTTTT	CASSREGSWTGELFF
NA	TRBV6-5	few	TRBJ1-2	TGTGCCGCCACATGGGCCGCTTATGGCTACACCTTC	CAATWAAYGYTF
NA	TRBV2	NA	TRBJ1-1	TGTGCCAGCATGGAACAGACGAACACTGAAGCTTTCTTT	CASMEQTNTEAFF
NA	TRBV5-4	NA	TRBJ1-2	TGTGCCAGCAGCTTACAGCAGTCCACCTATGGCTACACCTTC	CASSLQQSTYGYTF
NA	TRBV18	once	TRBJ1-1	TGTGCCAGCTCACCACCCTCCCTTGAAGCTTTCTTT	CASSPPSLEAFF
TRBD1	TRBV9	NA	TRBJ2-5	TGTGCCAGCAGCCCCGGGACAGGGGGAGGAGAGACCCAGTACTTC	CASSPGTGGGETQYF
NA	TRBV11-2	NA	TRBJ2-1	TGTGCCAGCAGCTTCTCTAGGAATACTATATACAATGAGCAGTTCTTC	CASSFSRNTIYNEQFF
NA	TRBV5-1	NA	TRBJ1-6	TGCGCCAGCAGCCCGGAGGTCTCCTATAATTCACCCCTCCACTTT	CASSPEVSYNSPLHF
TRBD2	TRBV11-2	NA	TRBJ2-1	TGTGCCAGCAGCCGAATGAGTATAGCGGGGGGACGATACAATGAGCAGTTCTTC	CASSRMSIAGGRYNEQFF
NA	TRBV7-2	NA	TRBJ2-7	TGTGCCAGCAGCTTAAGGAGGGGGGGCCCCCACGAGCAGTACTTC	CASSLRRGGPHEQYF
NA	TRBV4-1	NA	TRBJ1-1	TGCGCCAGCAGCCAAGATAGCCCTAACACTGAAGCTTTCTTT	CASSQDSPNTEAFF
NA	TRBV18	NA	TRBJ1-2	TGTGCCAGCTCACCACGTGCCCAGGGGAATGGCTACACCTTC	CASSPRAQGNGYTF
TRBD1	TRBV2	NA	TRBJ1-1	TGTGCCAGCAGTCCACAGGGGTTTAACACTGAAGCTTTCTTT	CASSPQGFNTEAFF
TRBD1	TRBV13	NA	TRBJ1-2	TGTGCCAGCAGCGGAGGGACAGGGCAGTCCTATGGCTACACCTTC	CASSGGTGQSYGYTF
TRBD2	TRBV19	NA	TRBJ2-1	TGTGCCAGTAGTTGGGGGACTAGCGGATCAGTGTACAATGAGCAGTTCTTC	CASSWGTSGSVYNEQFF
NA	TRBV28	NA	TRBJ2-7	TGTGCCAGCAGTTTACAGGGTCCATACGAGCAGTACTTC	CASSLQGPYEQYF
TRBD1	TRBV12-3/TRBV12-4	NA	TRBJ1-2	TGTGCCAGCAGTAAGGGACAGGGACGAGGCTACACCTTC	CASSKGQGRGYTF
NA	TRBV7-9	NA	TRBJ1-4	TGTGCCAGCAAGGTACAGGAGAATGAAAAACTGTTTTTT	CASKVQENEKLFF
TRBD1	TRBV28	NA	TRBJ2-7	TGTGCCAGCAGTTCCGGACAGGGGTACTACGAGCAGTACTTC	CASSSGQGYYEQYF
NA	TRBV28	NA	TRBJ1-3	TGTGCCAGCAGTTCCCTGGGAGTTCCTGGAAACACCATATATTTT	CASSSLGVPGNTIYF
TRBD2	TRBV9	NA	TRBJ2-5	TGTGCCAGCAGCCCAGGTGTAGCGGGGGGGAGAGAGACCCAGTACTTC	CASSPGVAGGRETQYF
NA	TRBV11-2	few	TRBJ1-1	TGTGCCAGCAGCGCGAGCGTGAACACTGAAGCTTTCTTT	CASSASVNTEAFF
NA	TRBV4-1	once	TRBJ1-2	TGCGCCAGCAGCCAAACGACAGTAAGCTACACCTTC	CASSQTTVSYTF
NA	TRBV10-3	NA	TRBJ2-1	TGTGCCATCGGAGAGTCCGTCAATGAGCAGTTCTTC	CAIGESVNEQFF
TRBD1	TRBV5-1	NA	TRBJ1-1	TGCGCCAGCAGGCATGGACAGGGGGCCACTGAAGCTTTCTTT	CASRHGQGATEAFF
NA	TRBV12-3/TRBV12-4	NA	TRBJ1-1	TGTGCCAGCAGTTTCCAGGTTCGGTATGTGGCTTTCTTT	CASSFQVRYVAFF
NA	TRBV5-1	few	TRBJ2-1	TGCGCCAGCAGCTTTGGAGCGTTGGATGAGCAGTTCTTC	CASSFGALDEQFF
TRBD1	TRBV2	once	TRBJ1-3	TGTGCCAGCAGTGGGGACAGTCAGAATGGAAACACCATATATTTT	CASSGDSQNGNTIYF
NA	TRBV7-9	few	TRBJ1-2	TGTGCCAGCAGCTCCCGCCAACTCGGCTACACCTTC	CASSSRQLGYTF
TRBD1	TRBV5-1	NA	TRBJ1-2	TGCGCCAGCAGCCCGGGGACAGGGGGCTCATATGGCTACACCTTC	CASSPGTGGSYGYTF
TRBD1	TRBV7-6	NA	TRBJ1-1	TGTGCCAGCAGTTCCACCGGGACAGGGGGCGTGAACACTGAAGCTTTCTTT	CASSSTGTGGVNTEAFF
TRBD1	TRBV28	NA	TRBJ2-7	TGTGCCAGCGGTATAGGACAGGGACCTTACTACGAGCAGTACTTC	CASGIGQGPYYEQYF
NA	TRBV6-1	NA	TRBJ1-2	TGTGCCAGCAGTGCAGTGATCGGAGGGGAGGACTATGGCTACACCTTC	CASSAVIGGEDYGYTF
TRBD1	TRBV24-1	NA	TRBJ2-1	TGTGCCACCAGTGAAACGGGACAGGGGGCATGGAATGAGCAGTTCTTC	CATSETGQGAWNEQFF
NA	TRBV5-4	NA	TRBJ1-1	TGTGCCAGCAGCTTCTGGACGAAGGGGACTGAAGCTTTCTTT	CASSFWTKGTEAFF